The rows below give T cell receptor beta chains drawn from one sample of a study of T cell responses to AZD1222 COVID-19 vaccine. Method: immunoSEQ multiplex PCR; TCRdb's copy keeps in-frame clones and lacks some. There are tens of thousands of clones in the sample; approximately 83% occur only once, and about 3.4% lies in the top ten. The sample in question was peripheral blood, obtained 28 days after the second AZD1222 dose. All receptors derive from an adult who received the AZD1222 COVID-19 vaccine. The CDR3 runs from the conserved cysteine through the conserved F or W. Fields, in order: CDR3 DNA, CDR3 protein, V gene, clone size, J gene, D gene. D genes are given only for firm matches. Rows give clone size only sometimes, using once, few, many, or a class for an expanded clone.

cdr3_nt: TGTGCCAGCAGCCAAGATGAGGGAAGGATGAACGAGCAGTACTTC
cdr3_aa: CASSQDEGRMNEQYF
v_call: TRBV4-2
clone_size: -
j_call: TRBJ2-7
d_call: -

cdr3_nt: TGTGCCTGGAGTGTACGGGTGGGAGGGGGTTCCACAGATACGCAGTATTTT
cdr3_aa: CAWSVRVGGGSTDTQYF
v_call: TRBV30
clone_size: -
j_call: TRBJ2-3
d_call: -

cdr3_nt: TGTGCCAGCAGTTTATCTGAGTGGCAGCCCCAGCATTTT
cdr3_aa: CASSLSEWQPQHF
v_call: TRBV27
clone_size: -
j_call: TRBJ1-5
d_call: -

cdr3_nt: TGTGCCTGGAGTGTGTTCTCGGGACGGAACACCGGGGAGCTGTTTTTT
cdr3_aa: CAWSVFSGRNTGELFF
v_call: TRBV30
clone_size: few
j_call: TRBJ2-2
d_call: -

cdr3_nt: TGTGCCACCAGTGACCACAACAGGGCTGATGAAAAACTGTTTTTT
cdr3_aa: CATSDHNRADEKLFF
v_call: TRBV24-1
clone_size: -
j_call: TRBJ1-4
d_call: -

cdr3_nt: TGTGCCAGCAGTCCCCGTGGGGGGTACGAGCAGTACTTC
cdr3_aa: CASSPRGGYEQYF
v_call: TRBV6-6
clone_size: once
j_call: TRBJ2-7
d_call: -

cdr3_nt: TGCGCCAGCAGTGAGTCACAGACTAGCGACTCCTACGAGCAGTACTTC
cdr3_aa: CASSESQTSDSYEQYF
v_call: TRBV10-1
clone_size: -
j_call: TRBJ2-7
d_call: TRBD2

cdr3_nt: TGCGCCAGCAGCCAGTTCATAGCGGGAGCGGGCACAGATACGCAGTATTTT
cdr3_aa: CASSQFIAGAGTDTQYF
v_call: TRBV4-1
clone_size: -
j_call: TRBJ2-3
d_call: TRBD2

cdr3_nt: TGTGCCAGCAGCCAAGATGGACGGTGGAATTCACCCCTCCACTTT
cdr3_aa: CASSQDGRWNSPLHF
v_call: TRBV14
clone_size: few
j_call: TRBJ1-6
d_call: -

cdr3_nt: TGTGCCAGCAGTTCAGACAGGGGCAATCAGCCCCAGCATTTT
cdr3_aa: CASSSDRGNQPQHF
v_call: TRBV28
clone_size: -
j_call: TRBJ1-5
d_call: TRBD1

cdr3_nt: TGCGCCAGCAGTGGGGGACAGGCAGATAGTACTGAAGCTTTCTTT
cdr3_aa: CASSGGQADSTEAFF
v_call: TRBV10-1
clone_size: -
j_call: TRBJ1-1
d_call: TRBD1

cdr3_nt: TGTGCCAGCAGCTTAGAAAAGAGGCAGGGGAGTCAGCCCCAGCATTTT
cdr3_aa: CASSLEKRQGSQPQHF
v_call: TRBV11-3
clone_size: -
j_call: TRBJ1-5
d_call: -

cdr3_nt: TGTGCCTGGAGTAAGGGACTAGCGGGGCTAGGGCAGTTCTTC
cdr3_aa: CAWSKGLAGLGQFF
v_call: TRBV30
clone_size: -
j_call: TRBJ2-1
d_call: TRBD2

cdr3_nt: TGTGCCAGCAGCTTAGAATCCGGGGCCTACGAGCAGTACTTC
cdr3_aa: CASSLESGAYEQYF
v_call: TRBV7-2
clone_size: -
j_call: TRBJ2-7
d_call: -

cdr3_nt: TGTGCCAGCAGCAATGGGGGAGCCAGCCTGAGCTCTGGGGCCAACGTCCTGACTTTC
cdr3_aa: CASSNGGASLSSGANVLTF
v_call: TRBV27
clone_size: -
j_call: TRBJ2-6
d_call: -

cdr3_nt: TGTGCCAGCAGCCAAGGTGGGACAGACTACGAGCAGTACTTC
cdr3_aa: CASSQGGTDYEQYF
v_call: TRBV7-9
clone_size: -
j_call: TRBJ2-7
d_call: TRBD1

cdr3_nt: TGCAGTGCCCTCGACAGCTACGAGCAGTACTTC
cdr3_aa: CSALDSYEQYF
v_call: TRBV20-1
clone_size: -
j_call: TRBJ2-7
d_call: -

cdr3_nt: TGTGCCATCAGTGGAGGCGGGAGAATGACAGATACGCAGTATTTT
cdr3_aa: CAISGGGRMTDTQYF
v_call: TRBV10-3
clone_size: -
j_call: TRBJ2-3
d_call: TRBD2

cdr3_nt: TGTGCCAGCAGTTCCGGACCAGGGGGATTCTACGAGCAGTACTTC
cdr3_aa: CASSSGPGGFYEQYF
v_call: TRBV6-6
clone_size: -
j_call: TRBJ2-7
d_call: TRBD1

cdr3_nt: TGTGCCAGCAGCCAGGCCGGGACTAGCGGGAGGAATGAGCAGTTCTTC
cdr3_aa: CASSQAGTSGRNEQFF
v_call: TRBV14
clone_size: -
j_call: TRBJ2-1
d_call: TRBD2

cdr3_nt: TGTGCCAGCAGTGATAGAGGGGCTGGAAACACCATATATTTT
cdr3_aa: CASSDRGAGNTIYF
v_call: TRBV2
clone_size: once
j_call: TRBJ1-3
d_call: -

cdr3_nt: TGTGCCAGCAGCCAGGGGGACTTACAGTACTTC
cdr3_aa: CASSQGDLQYF
v_call: TRBV11-1
clone_size: few
j_call: TRBJ2-7
d_call: -

cdr3_nt: TGTGCCAGCAGCGCGACAGGGAAGACTGAAGCTTTCTTT
cdr3_aa: CASSATGKTEAFF
v_call: TRBV7-8
clone_size: -
j_call: TRBJ1-1
d_call: TRBD1

cdr3_nt: TGTGCCAGCAGGCCGACTAGCGGGGTCTCCTACGAGCAGTACTTC
cdr3_aa: CASRPTSGVSYEQYF
v_call: TRBV28
clone_size: -
j_call: TRBJ2-7
d_call: TRBD2

cdr3_nt: TGTGCCAGTAGTACCCAGCAGGGAGGGGATACGCAGTATTTT
cdr3_aa: CASSTQQGGDTQYF
v_call: TRBV19
clone_size: -
j_call: TRBJ2-3
d_call: TRBD2

cdr3_nt: TGTGCCAGCAGCTCCGACGTAGCGGGGGGGTACAATGAGCAGTTCTTC
cdr3_aa: CASSSDVAGGYNEQFF
v_call: TRBV7-3
clone_size: -
j_call: TRBJ2-1
d_call: TRBD2

cdr3_nt: TGTGCCAGCAGCTTAGGTACAGGGTTTTCCGGGGAGCTGTTTTTT
cdr3_aa: CASSLGTGFSGELFF
v_call: TRBV11-2
clone_size: -
j_call: TRBJ2-2
d_call: -

cdr3_nt: TGCGCCAGCAGCTTGGACCCTCGACAGATGAACACTGAAGCTTTCTTT
cdr3_aa: CASSLDPRQMNTEAFF
v_call: TRBV5-1
clone_size: -
j_call: TRBJ1-1
d_call: -

cdr3_nt: TGCAGCGCTACAGGGGATCTGGGAACTAACTATGGCTACACCTTC
cdr3_aa: CSATGDLGTNYGYTF
v_call: TRBV29-1
clone_size: -
j_call: TRBJ1-2
d_call: TRBD1

cdr3_nt: TGTGCCAGCAGCTTAGGACTAGTCGGTAATGAGCAGTTCTTC
cdr3_aa: CASSLGLVGNEQFF
v_call: TRBV7-2
clone_size: -
j_call: TRBJ2-1
d_call: -

cdr3_nt: TGTGCCAGTAGGAACTTAGGGTCAAGTAATGAAAAACTGTTTTTT
cdr3_aa: CASRNLGSSNEKLFF
v_call: TRBV19
clone_size: -
j_call: TRBJ1-4
d_call: -

cdr3_nt: TGCGCCAGCAGCAGGGGACTGGTAAACACTGAAGCTTTCTTT
cdr3_aa: CASSRGLVNTEAFF
v_call: TRBV10-2
clone_size: few
j_call: TRBJ1-1
d_call: -

cdr3_nt: TGTGCCAGTACCCGCAGGGAGGTTGACACTGAAGCTTTCTTT
cdr3_aa: CASTRREVDTEAFF
v_call: TRBV19
clone_size: few
j_call: TRBJ1-1
d_call: -

cdr3_nt: TGTGCCAGTATCCGGGCAGGGATGAACACTGAAGCTTTCTTT
cdr3_aa: CASIRAGMNTEAFF
v_call: TRBV19
clone_size: -
j_call: TRBJ1-1
d_call: -

cdr3_nt: TGTGCCAGCAGCCTAGGCCAAGAGACCCAGTACTTC
cdr3_aa: CASSLGQETQYF
v_call: TRBV11-2
clone_size: -
j_call: TRBJ2-5
d_call: -

cdr3_nt: TGTGCCAGCAGCGTATTGCTAGCGGGAAAAGGGAATGAGCAGTTCTTC
cdr3_aa: CASSVLLAGKGNEQFF
v_call: TRBV9
clone_size: -
j_call: TRBJ2-1
d_call: TRBD2

cdr3_nt: TGTGCCAGCAGTTCCCCGATTGGGGCTTTCTTT
cdr3_aa: CASSSPIGAFF
v_call: TRBV28
clone_size: -
j_call: TRBJ1-1
d_call: -

cdr3_nt: TGTGCCAGCAGCCAAGAAACAGGGGGTCACTATGGCTACACCTTC
cdr3_aa: CASSQETGGHYGYTF
v_call: TRBV3-1/TRBV3-2
clone_size: -
j_call: TRBJ1-2
d_call: TRBD1

cdr3_nt: TGTGCCAGCAGTGTTAGCGGGGACTACAATGAGCAGTTCTTC
cdr3_aa: CASSVSGDYNEQFF
v_call: TRBV2
clone_size: -
j_call: TRBJ2-1
d_call: TRBD2

cdr3_nt: TGTGCCACCAGTGGAGCCCCCCCTGGGGCCAACGTCCTGACTTTC
cdr3_aa: CATSGAPPGANVLTF
v_call: TRBV24-1
clone_size: -
j_call: TRBJ2-6
d_call: -

cdr3_nt: TGTGCCAGCAGCTTAAGTCTCAGGATCAACACTGAAGCTTTCTTT
cdr3_aa: CASSLSLRINTEAFF
v_call: TRBV7-9
clone_size: -
j_call: TRBJ1-1
d_call: -

cdr3_nt: TGTGCCAGCAGCTTCCGGGACAGCCGGAATGAGCAGTTCTTC
cdr3_aa: CASSFRDSRNEQFF
v_call: TRBV3-1/TRBV3-2
clone_size: -
j_call: TRBJ2-1
d_call: TRBD1

cdr3_nt: TGTGCCAGCAGTTTACTGGGCACTGAAGCTTTCTTT
cdr3_aa: CASSLLGTEAFF
v_call: TRBV12-3/TRBV12-4
clone_size: -
j_call: TRBJ1-1
d_call: -

cdr3_nt: TGTGCCAGCAGTGAAGCGCTGGTGATTAACAATGAGCAGTTCTTC
cdr3_aa: CASSEALVINNEQFF
v_call: TRBV6-1
clone_size: -
j_call: TRBJ2-1
d_call: -

cdr3_nt: TGTGCCATCAGGGGGACAGGGAGGGACTACAATGAGCAGTTCTTC
cdr3_aa: CAIRGTGRDYNEQFF
v_call: TRBV10-3
clone_size: -
j_call: TRBJ2-1
d_call: TRBD1

cdr3_nt: TGTGCCAGCAGCTTAGTATCCCGGGAGGAGACCCAGTACTTC
cdr3_aa: CASSLVSREETQYF
v_call: TRBV7-2
clone_size: -
j_call: TRBJ2-5
d_call: -

cdr3_nt: TGTGCCAGCAGCTTGACCGCGGGGGGCTACAATGAGCAGTTCTTC
cdr3_aa: CASSLTAGGYNEQFF
v_call: TRBV5-4
clone_size: once
j_call: TRBJ2-1
d_call: TRBD2

cdr3_nt: TGTGCCAGCAGTTTATTCGGAGCGGGGGAAACCGGGGAGCTGTTTTTT
cdr3_aa: CASSLFGAGETGELFF
v_call: TRBV27
clone_size: -
j_call: TRBJ2-2
d_call: TRBD2

cdr3_nt: TGTGCCTGGAGTCGACTAGTGTCTGGTGAGCAGTTCTTC
cdr3_aa: CAWSRLVSGEQFF
v_call: TRBV30
clone_size: -
j_call: TRBJ2-1
d_call: -

cdr3_nt: TGTGCCATCAGTGAGACAGGGAATCAGCCCCAGCATTTT
cdr3_aa: CAISETGNQPQHF
v_call: TRBV10-3
clone_size: -
j_call: TRBJ1-5
d_call: -

cdr3_nt: TGTGCCATCAGTGATAGGGCAGGGGGCACTGAAGCTTTCTTT
cdr3_aa: CAISDRAGGTEAFF
v_call: TRBV10-3
clone_size: -
j_call: TRBJ1-1
d_call: TRBD1

cdr3_nt: TGTGCCAGCAGTTTTGGGCCAGGGTTGTATGGCTACACCTTC
cdr3_aa: CASSFGPGLYGYTF
v_call: TRBV27
clone_size: -
j_call: TRBJ1-2
d_call: -

cdr3_nt: TGTGCCTGGAGTGTTGGCCCTAATAGCAATCAGCCCCAGCATTTT
cdr3_aa: CAWSVGPNSNQPQHF
v_call: TRBV30
clone_size: -
j_call: TRBJ1-5
d_call: -

cdr3_nt: TGTGCCAGCAGTTACTCGCGAGTAGCCAAAAACATTCAGTACTTC
cdr3_aa: CASSYSRVAKNIQYF
v_call: TRBV6-5
clone_size: -
j_call: TRBJ2-4
d_call: -

cdr3_nt: TGTGCCAGCAGCCGCGGGAACTACGAGCAGTACTTC
cdr3_aa: CASSRGNYEQYF
v_call: TRBV7-2
clone_size: -
j_call: TRBJ2-7
d_call: -

cdr3_nt: TGTGCCAGCAGTTTATCGGCGGGAATGAACACTGAAGCTTTCTTT
cdr3_aa: CASSLSAGMNTEAFF
v_call: TRBV27
clone_size: -
j_call: TRBJ1-1
d_call: -

cdr3_nt: TGTGCTTCTAGGGCTGAAGCCTTTAGTGGCACTGAAGCTTTCTTT
cdr3_aa: CASRAEAFSGTEAFF
v_call: TRBV10-3
clone_size: -
j_call: TRBJ1-1
d_call: -

cdr3_nt: TGTGCCAGTAGTAGGACAGGGTCCAATAATTCACCCCTCCACTTT
cdr3_aa: CASSRTGSNNSPLHF
v_call: TRBV19
clone_size: -
j_call: TRBJ1-6
d_call: TRBD1

cdr3_nt: TGCGCCAGCAGCAACTTCGACAGCAACCTCTCCTACGAGCAGTACTTC
cdr3_aa: CASSNFDSNLSYEQYF
v_call: TRBV5-1
clone_size: -
j_call: TRBJ2-7
d_call: -